This entry describes one T cell receptor (beta chain). These data are taken from a study of blood T cell repertoires in COVID-19. The wider study: PBMCs, B-cell-depleted T cells, or T cells were the source of the cDNA or gDNA that made up the material.

The junction had 5 bases not matched to a gene; V was cut back by 2 bases and J by 1 base. This CDR3 comprises 15 residues. Germline V gene lookup returns CDR1 SGHKS and CDR2 YYEKEE (reference sequence). Recruited during active infection, patients (from Seattle) were subsequently followed longitudinally. Assay: immunoSEQ multiplex PCR; the TCRdb copy retains only in-frame clones and omits some. The sample consists of about 28,000 clones, 85% to 95% of them appearing once. V is TRBV5-5 and J is TRBJ1-1, with TRBD1 matching 7 bases. Sequencing used peripheral blood. This clonotype was sampled from a woman in her sixties or seventies with COVID-19, enrolled during active disease. The CDR3: CASSFGTAGNTEAFF. The CDR3 coding sequence is TGTGCCAGCAGCTTTGGGACAGCCGGGAACACTGAAGCTTTCTTT.